The following is a T cell receptor beta chain sequence with its context. What it recognizes is unknown. This entry belongs to a study of OX40 agonist ivuxolimab in advanced cancers. Turning to the study itself: Ivuxolimab, which is an agonistic anti-OX40 (CD134) antibody, was administered to the patients. Participants averaged around 60 years of age (range about 23 to 80) and were less than 85% male. There were three patients with partial responses, one having hepatocellular carcinoma and two cutaneous melanoma. Whole-study findings and limits: Expanded clones were, on average, more numerous among CD8+ T cells than CD4+.

Measured with immunoSEQ multiplex PCR; TCRdb has only the in-frame clones, and not every one. Here the sample spans about 64,000 clones, around 80% being singletons. The receptor comes from an adult with an advanced solid tumor such as melanoma, head and neck, liver or kidney cancer. The specimen was CD4+ or CD8+ T cells sorted from blood, collected in a trial of the OX40 agonist ivuxolimab.

As DNA, the CDR3 is TGTGCTAGTGGTTTGATCCTCGGGACAGGAGACTACACCTTC. Encoded protein: CASGLILGTGDYTF. J is TRBJ1-2 and V is TRBV12-5; 8 bases are a match to TRBD1. CDR1 is LGHNT and CDR2 is FRNRAP in the germline V gene. J gave up 10 bases and V 2 bases, and 9 bases lay outside the gene matches. The CDR3 is made up of 14 amino acids.